These 3 T cell receptor beta chains were all obtained from the same sample, sequenced in a study of T cell repertoires in cytomegalovirus infection. TCRdb re-analysed the reads in MiXCR, keeping a single row per CDR3 protein. The data contain around 900,000 distinct CDR3 sequences, less than 35% of them seen just once; the ten biggest clones take up about 14%. These receptors lack a known antigen. Specimen: cultured CD8+ T cells from PBMCs, collected from culture after CMV antigen stimulation. The receptors shown here come from a human donor in good health (CMV status not recorded). Some clones in this sample may be carry-over from other donors' samples.

This clonotype occurred many times. The chain uses TRBV27 and TRBJ1-1; tentative D call: TRBD1 (5 bases). V lost 4 bases and J lost 4, with 13 bases in between. CDR1 is MNHEY, CDR2 SMNVEV, per germline (reference sequence). This CDR3 has 14 residues. CDR3 protein: CASSYRRLGTEAFF. The CDR3, as DNA: TGTGCCAGCAGTTACAGGAGATTGGGCACTGAAGCTTTCTTT.

At least ten counts were recorded for this clonotype. The V and J genes are TRBV6-6 and TRBJ1-1; TRBD1 is a possible D gene (5 bases). Germline-derived CDR1 and CDR2 are MNHNY and SVGAGI (reference sequence). The V end was cut by 6 bases, the J end by 1 base, with 15 bases between. There are 15 residues in the CDR3. Here the CDR3 reads CASRDSSLPNTEAFF. For the CDR3, the DNA is TGTGCCAGCAGAGACAGTTCCCTGCCGAACACTGAAGCTTTCTTT.

The CDR3 region has the DNA TGCGCCAGCAGCCAGTCCCCGGGGGGGGGCACAGATACGCAGTATTTT. Its protein is CASSQSPGGGTDTQYF. This sequence joins TRBV4-1 and TRBJ2-3, with 8 bases lining up with TRBD2. CDR1 and CDR2 (germline): MGHRA, YSYEKL. V lost 3 bases, J lost 1 base, and 6 bases stayed unmatched. This CDR3 has 16 amino acids.